Listed below are T cell receptor beta chains from one sample, sequenced in a study of blood T cell repertoires in COVID-19. This table comes from immunoSEQ multiplex PCR, and its TCRdb copy is limited to in-frame clones, with some not included. The table has hundreds of thousands of clones, roughly 88% seen once. Source material: peripheral blood. The source is a woman aged 45-65 years with COVID-19, enrolled during active disease. CDR3s include the opening cysteine and the closing phenylalanine or tryptophan. Each record gives: CDR3 protein, CDR3 DNA, J gene, D gene, clone size, V gene. D genes are given only for firm matches. Rows may omit the clone size; those that give it use once, few, many or a size class.

CDR3: CSGGRGGALADTQYF
DNA: TGCAGCGGGGGACGCGGGGGGGCTCTTGCAGATACGCAGTATTTT
J: TRBJ2-3
D: TRBD2
size: NA
V: TRBV29-1

CDR3: CASSEFQGATAFF
DNA: TGTGCCAGCAGTGAATTCCAGGGGGCAACAGCTTTCTTT
J: TRBJ1-1
D: TRBD1
size: NA
V: TRBV6-1

CDR3: CAWSVSIGGIQGYTF
DNA: TGTGCCTGGAGTGTATCGATAGGGGGAATTCAAGGCTACACCTTC
J: TRBJ1-2
D: NA
size: NA
V: TRBV30

CDR3: CASRSSGGYGYTF
DNA: TGTGCCAGCAGATCCTCGGGAGGATATGGCTACACCTTC
J: TRBJ1-2
D: NA
size: NA
V: TRBV9

CDR3: CASSSVQTGTGGTDTQYF
DNA: TGTGCCAGCAGTTCCGTCCAGACCGGGACAGGGGGCACAGATACGCAGTATTTT
J: TRBJ2-3
D: TRBD1
size: NA
V: TRBV28

CDR3: CASSRDRANSPLHF
DNA: TGCGCCAGCAGCCGGGACAGGGCCAATTCACCCCTCCACTTT
J: TRBJ1-6
D: TRBD1
size: NA
V: TRBV4-1

CDR3: CASSRQGPGETQYF
DNA: TGTGCCAGCAGCCGACAGGGGCCGGGGGAGACCCAGTACTTC
J: TRBJ2-5
D: TRBD1
size: once
V: TRBV7-3

CDR3: CASSHGQGKDYGYTF
DNA: TGCGCCAGCAGCCACGGACAGGGGAAGGATTATGGCTACACCTTC
J: TRBJ1-2
D: TRBD1
size: once
V: TRBV4-1

CDR3: CASSTSGNTGELFF
DNA: TGTGCCAGTTCGACTAGCGGGAACACCGGGGAGCTGTTTTTT
J: TRBJ2-2
D: TRBD2
size: once
V: TRBV28

CDR3: CASSQLRQGYINEQFF
DNA: TGCGCCAGCAGCCAACTTCGACAGGGGTATATCAATGAGCAGTTCTTC
J: TRBJ2-1
D: TRBD1
size: NA
V: TRBV4-1

CDR3: CASSLGGRGNSPLHF
DNA: TGTGCCAGCAGCTTAGGAGGACGGGGGAATTCACCCCTCCACTTT
J: TRBJ1-6
D: NA
size: NA
V: TRBV7-6

CDR3: CASSLGQVLTSYEQYF
DNA: TGCGCCAGCAGCTTGGGACAGGTCCTAACCTCCTACGAGCAGTACTTC
J: TRBJ2-7
D: NA
size: NA
V: TRBV5-1

CDR3: CASRPFRADTQYF
DNA: TGTGCCAGTAGACCCTTTCGGGCAGATACGCAGTATTTT
J: TRBJ2-3
D: NA
size: NA
V: TRBV19

CDR3: CASGGAGYEQYF
DNA: TGTGCCAGCGGGGGGGCGGGGTACGAGCAGTACTTC
J: TRBJ2-7
D: NA
size: NA
V: TRBV6-6

CDR3: CASSEWGGVVSGNTIYF
DNA: TGTGCCAGCAGTGAATGGGGCGGCGTCGTCTCTGGAAACACCATATATTTT
J: TRBJ1-3
D: NA
size: NA
V: TRBV25-1

CDR3: CASNVGGGGSSYEQYF
DNA: TGTGCCAGCAACGTCGGCGGGGGTGGAAGCTCCTACGAGCAGTACTTC
J: TRBJ2-7
D: TRBD2
size: NA
V: TRBV5-4

CDR3: CASSVASGGYYNEQFF
DNA: TGTGCCAGCAGCGTAGCTAGCGGGGGCTACTACAATGAGCAGTTCTTC
J: TRBJ2-1
D: TRBD2
size: NA
V: TRBV9

CDR3: CASSSEAPGQGGGYTF
DNA: TGTGCCAGCAGCTCAGAAGCCCCAGGACAGGGGGGTGGCTACACCTTC
J: TRBJ1-2
D: TRBD1
size: NA
V: TRBV7-2

CDR3: CATNPQGNLGQFF
DNA: TGTGCCACTAATCCACAGGGGAACCTTGGGCAGTTCTTC
J: TRBJ2-1
D: TRBD1
size: NA
V: TRBV10-3

CDR3: CASSDRFGRSGNTIYF
DNA: TGTGCCAGCAGTGATCGTTTTGGGCGATCTGGAAACACCATATATTTT
J: TRBJ1-3
D: NA
size: few
V: TRBV2

CDR3: CASYGQGITDTQYF
DNA: TGTGCCAGCTATGGACAGGGGATTACAGATACGCAGTATTTT
J: TRBJ2-3
D: TRBD1
size: NA
V: TRBV18

CDR3: CASSPLGRQGAYEQYF
DNA: TGTGCCAGTAGTCCGTTGGGGCGGCAGGGGGCATACGAGCAGTACTTC
J: TRBJ2-7
D: TRBD1
size: once
V: TRBV19

CDR3: CASSLAPGTLNTEAFF
DNA: TGCGCCAGCAGCTTGGCCCCCGGGACACTGAACACTGAAGCTTTCTTT
J: TRBJ1-1
D: NA
size: NA
V: TRBV5-1

CDR3: CASSLTGASTDTQYF
DNA: TGTGCCAGCAGTTTGACAGGGGCCAGCACAGATACGCAGTATTTT
J: TRBJ2-3
D: TRBD1
size: NA
V: TRBV27

CDR3: CASSFGQGNYGYTF
DNA: TGTGCCAGTAGCTTCGGACAGGGAAACTATGGCTACACCTTC
J: TRBJ1-2
D: TRBD1
size: NA
V: TRBV19

CDR3: CSVEEGTSSYNEQFF
DNA: TGCAGCGTTGAAGAGGGGACAAGCTCCTACAATGAGCAGTTCTTC
J: TRBJ2-1
D: NA
size: NA
V: TRBV29-1

CDR3: CASSRGGQTEAFF
DNA: TGTGCCAGTAGCAGGGGAGGGCAAACTGAAGCTTTCTTT
J: TRBJ1-1
D: NA
size: few
V: TRBV19

CDR3: CASSLSTGHHYEQYF
DNA: TGTGCCAGCAGTTTATCGACGGGACACCACTACGAGCAGTACTTC
J: TRBJ2-7
D: NA
size: once
V: TRBV27

CDR3: CASSDPGLAGGNEQYF
DNA: TGCGCCAGCAGTGACCCGGGACTAGCGGGGGGGAACGAGCAGTACTTC
J: TRBJ2-7
D: TRBD2
size: NA
V: TRBV10-1

CDR3: CASSPPTATNEKLFF
DNA: TGTGCCAGCAGTCCCCCGACAGCCACTAATGAAAAACTGTTTTTT
J: TRBJ1-4
D: NA
size: NA
V: TRBV28

CDR3: CASSAGIGEAYEQYF
DNA: TGTGCCAGCAGCGCAGGTATCGGGGAGGCCTACGAGCAGTACTTC
J: TRBJ2-7
D: NA
size: NA
V: TRBV9

CDR3: CASSFPGGYGYTF
DNA: TGTGCCAGCAGTTTTCCCGGAGGCTATGGCTACACCTTC
J: TRBJ1-2
D: NA
size: NA
V: TRBV28

CDR3: CASSVAMNTEAFF
DNA: TGTGCCAGCAGCGTGGCCATGAACACTGAAGCTTTCTTT
J: TRBJ1-1
D: NA
size: once
V: TRBV6-5

CDR3: CASSPETDTQYF
DNA: TGTGCCAGCTCACCGGAGACAGATACGCAGTATTTT
J: TRBJ2-3
D: NA
size: NA
V: TRBV18

CDR3: CASTIGWGREVAFF
DNA: TGTGCCAGCACGATCGGGTGGGGGCGAGAGGTAGCTTTCTTT
J: TRBJ1-1
D: NA
size: NA
V: TRBV5-6

CDR3: CASSVGGGAFTEQFF
DNA: TGTGCCAGCAGCGTCGGCGGGGGGGCTTTTACTGAGCAGTTCTTC
J: TRBJ2-1
D: TRBD2
size: NA
V: TRBV5-5

CDR3: CASRSGTSGGSGNEQFF
DNA: TGTGCCAGCAGATCCGGGACTAGCGGGGGGAGTGGGAATGAGCAGTTCTTC
J: TRBJ2-1
D: TRBD2
size: NA
V: TRBV7-3

CDR3: CSASPAGVGTMNTEAFF
DNA: TGCAGTGCTAGTCCGGCGGGAGTTGGGACTATGAACACTGAAGCTTTCTTT
J: TRBJ1-1
D: NA
size: NA
V: TRBV20-1

CDR3: CASSLAGSYGYTF
DNA: TGTGCCAGCAGCTTAGCTGGCTCCTATGGCTACACCTTC
J: TRBJ1-2
D: NA
size: NA
V: TRBV7-2

CDR3: CASSLLSTDTQYF
DNA: TGTGCCAGCAGCTTGTTAAGCACAGATACGCAGTATTTT
J: TRBJ2-3
D: NA
size: NA
V: TRBV11-2

CDR3: CASSFREVNQPQHF
DNA: TGTGCCAGTAGTTTCCGGGAGGTCAATCAGCCCCAGCATTTT
J: TRBJ1-5
D: NA
size: NA
V: TRBV19